Included here is one T cell receptor (beta chain) sequence, with context. The antigen is not known. With 8 bases removed from V and 2 bases from J, the gap between germline ends came to 19 bases. This CDR3 is built from 15 residues. Germline CDR1 MNHEY, CDR2 SMNVEV (reference sequence). Every donor was a Caucasian adult from Nashville, Tennessee. CD4+ cells underwent separation, giving CD45RA+ naive and CD45RA-negative memory subsets. The data were produced by immunoSEQ multiplex PCR, yet TCRdb's version contains in-frame clones alone and is incomplete. The table lists a few million clones, over 85% of them singletons. This record comes from a study of shared clonotypes between healthy human individuals. Whole-study context: The plates for each donor numbered three CD4 naive, three CD4 memory, two CD8 naive and one CD8 memory. Study-level results: Donor clonotype sharing was expected to depend on sequencing depth.

The sequencing input was naive CD4+ T cells from PBMCs. Noted subset: CD45RA+ positively selected. V is TRBV27 and J is TRBJ2-7; D may be TRBD1 (5 bases). This clonotype was obtained from a man between 18 and 35 years old in good health. Some clones in this sample may be carry-over from other donors' samples. The CDR3 reads CASCDSLLTPYEQYF. CDR3 sequence (DNA): TGTGCCAGCTGTGACAGCCTTTTAACCCCCTACGAGCAGTACTTC.